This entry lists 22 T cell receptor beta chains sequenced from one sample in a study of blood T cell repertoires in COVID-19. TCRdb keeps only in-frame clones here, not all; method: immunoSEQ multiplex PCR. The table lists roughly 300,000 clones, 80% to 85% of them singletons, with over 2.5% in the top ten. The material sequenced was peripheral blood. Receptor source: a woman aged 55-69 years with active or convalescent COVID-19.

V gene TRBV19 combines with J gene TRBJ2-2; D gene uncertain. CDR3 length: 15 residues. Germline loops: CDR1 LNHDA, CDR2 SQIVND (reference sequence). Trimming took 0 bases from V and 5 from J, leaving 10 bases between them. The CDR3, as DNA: TGTGCCAGTAGTATAGATCTATTGAGTACCGGGGAGCTGTTTTTT. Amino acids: CASSIDLLSTGELFF.

The CDR3 nucleotides are TGTGCCAGCAGCCATCCGTCCCCGCGGGGGGGCTTGGATACGCAGTATTTT. This codes for CASSHPSPRGGLDTQYF. The chain is built from TRBV3-1 (or the pseudogene TRBV3-2) and TRBJ2-3, with 9 bases that match TRBD2. CDR1 LGHDT and CDR2 YNNKEL come from the germline V gene (reference sequence). The V gene end was trimmed by 3 bases and the J gene end by 6 bases; junction bases not matched to a gene: 13. The CDR3 is 17 residues long.

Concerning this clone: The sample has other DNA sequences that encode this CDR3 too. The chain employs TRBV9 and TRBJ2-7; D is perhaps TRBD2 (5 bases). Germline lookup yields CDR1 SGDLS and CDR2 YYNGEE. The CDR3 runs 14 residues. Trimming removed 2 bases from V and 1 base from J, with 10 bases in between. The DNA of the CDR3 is TGTGCCAGCAGCGTCGGAGGCGTTTCCTACGAGCAGTACTTC. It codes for CASSVGGVSYEQYF.

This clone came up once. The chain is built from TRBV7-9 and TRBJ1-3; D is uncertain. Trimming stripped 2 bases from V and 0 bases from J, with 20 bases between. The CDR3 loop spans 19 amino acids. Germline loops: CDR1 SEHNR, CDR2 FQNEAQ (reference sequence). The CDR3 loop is CASSLTSGPLPASGNTIYF. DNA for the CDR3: TGTGCCAGCAGCTTAACTTCGGGTCCTCTACCCGCCTCTGGAAACACCATATATTTT.

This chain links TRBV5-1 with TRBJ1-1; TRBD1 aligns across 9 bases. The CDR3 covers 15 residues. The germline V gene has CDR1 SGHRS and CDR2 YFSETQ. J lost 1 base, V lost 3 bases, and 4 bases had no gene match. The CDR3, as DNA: TGCGCCAGCAGCTGGGGACAGGGCTCGAACACTGAAGCTTTCTTT. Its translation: CASSWGQGSNTEAFF.

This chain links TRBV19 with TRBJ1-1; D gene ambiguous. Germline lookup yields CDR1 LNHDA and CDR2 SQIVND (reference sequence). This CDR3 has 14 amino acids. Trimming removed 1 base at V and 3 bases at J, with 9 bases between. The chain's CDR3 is CASSIGRRDTEAFF. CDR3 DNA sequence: TGTGCCAGTAGTATAGGCCGGAGGGACACTGAAGCTTTCTTT.

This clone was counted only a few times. CDR3 loop: CASTPAGTVSNYGYTF. CDR3 nucleotide sequence: TGTGCCAGCACCCCTGCCGGGACAGTCTCTAACTATGGCTACACCTTC. The chain joins TRBV27 to TRBJ1-2, with TRBD1 matching 7 bases. The CDR3 is 16 amino acids. CDR1 is MNHEY and CDR2 is SMNVEV in the germline V gene (reference sequence). J gave up 0 bases and V 7 bases, and 11 bases lay outside the gene matches.

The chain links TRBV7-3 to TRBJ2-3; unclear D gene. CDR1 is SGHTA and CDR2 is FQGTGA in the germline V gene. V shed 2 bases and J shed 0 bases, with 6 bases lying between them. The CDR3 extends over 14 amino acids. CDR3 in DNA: TGTGCCAGCAGCTTATTACACAGCACAGATACGCAGTATTTT. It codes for CASSLLHSTDTQYF.

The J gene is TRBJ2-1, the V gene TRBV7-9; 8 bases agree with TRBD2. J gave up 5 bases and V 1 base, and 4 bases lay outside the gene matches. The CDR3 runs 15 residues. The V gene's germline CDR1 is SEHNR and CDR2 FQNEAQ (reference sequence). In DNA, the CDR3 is TGTGCCAGCAGCTTAGGAGTAGCGGGGAACAATGAGCAGTTCTTC. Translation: CASSLGVAGNNEQFF.

This chain's CDR3 is CASSYLADQETQYF. In nucleotides, the CDR3 is TGTGCCAGCAGCTATCTAGCGGACCAAGAGACCCAGTACTTC. This chain links TRBV5-6 with TRBJ2-5, with 7 bases matching TRBD2. Unmatched junction bases numbered 2, after V lost 3 bases and J lost 0 bases. The CDR3 totals 14 residues. CDR1 is SGHDT, CDR2 YYEEEE, per germline.

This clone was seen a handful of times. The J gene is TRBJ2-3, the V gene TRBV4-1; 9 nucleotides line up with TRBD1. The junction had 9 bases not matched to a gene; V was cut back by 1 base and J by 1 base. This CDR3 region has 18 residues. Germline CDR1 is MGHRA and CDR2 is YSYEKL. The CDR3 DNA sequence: TGCGCCAGCAGCCAAGCGGTCGTCCGGACAGGGGGCACAGATACGCAGTATTTT. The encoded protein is CASSQAVVRTGGTDTQYF.

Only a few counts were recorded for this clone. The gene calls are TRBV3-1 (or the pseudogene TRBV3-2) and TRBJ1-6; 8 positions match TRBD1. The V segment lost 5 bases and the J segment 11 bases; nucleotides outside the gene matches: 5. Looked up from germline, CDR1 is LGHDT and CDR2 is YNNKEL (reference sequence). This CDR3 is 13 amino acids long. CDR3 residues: CASSYPRGPPLHF. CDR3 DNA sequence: TGTGCCAGCAGCTACCCCAGGGGGCCACCCCTCCACTTT.

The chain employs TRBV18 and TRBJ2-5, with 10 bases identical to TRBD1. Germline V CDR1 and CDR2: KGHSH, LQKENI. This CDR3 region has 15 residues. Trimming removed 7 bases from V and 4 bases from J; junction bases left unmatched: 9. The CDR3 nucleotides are TGTGCCAGCTTAAACGACAGGGGGCTGTCAGAGACCCAGTACTTC. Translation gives CASLNDRGLSETQYF.

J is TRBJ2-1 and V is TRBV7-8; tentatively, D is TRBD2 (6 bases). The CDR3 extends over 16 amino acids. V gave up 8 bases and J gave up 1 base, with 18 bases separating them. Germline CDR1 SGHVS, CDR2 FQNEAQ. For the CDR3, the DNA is TGTGCCAGCCTTAGGGCCGACGGACTATCCTACAATGAGCAGTTCTTC. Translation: CASLRADGLSYNEQFF.

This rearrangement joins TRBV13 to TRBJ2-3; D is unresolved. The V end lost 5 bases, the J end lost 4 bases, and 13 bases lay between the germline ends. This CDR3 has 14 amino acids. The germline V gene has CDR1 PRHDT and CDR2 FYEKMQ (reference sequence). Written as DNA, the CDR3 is TGTGCCAGCAGCCTCGCCCAAACTGCAGATACGCAGTATTTT. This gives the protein CASSLAQTADTQYF.

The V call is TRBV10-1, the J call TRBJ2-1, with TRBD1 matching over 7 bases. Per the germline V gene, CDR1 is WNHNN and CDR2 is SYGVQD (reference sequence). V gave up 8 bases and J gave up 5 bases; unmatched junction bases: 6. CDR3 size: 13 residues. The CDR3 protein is CASGEGAHNEQFF. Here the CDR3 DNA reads TGCGCCAGCGGAGAGGGGGCCCACAATGAGCAGTTCTTC.

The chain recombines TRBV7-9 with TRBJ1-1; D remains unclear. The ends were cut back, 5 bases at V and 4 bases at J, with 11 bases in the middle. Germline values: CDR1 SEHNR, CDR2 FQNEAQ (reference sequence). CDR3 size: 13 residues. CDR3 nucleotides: TGTGCCAGCAGCATCGGAGGTAGCACTGAAGCTTTCTTT. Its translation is CASSIGGSTEAFF.

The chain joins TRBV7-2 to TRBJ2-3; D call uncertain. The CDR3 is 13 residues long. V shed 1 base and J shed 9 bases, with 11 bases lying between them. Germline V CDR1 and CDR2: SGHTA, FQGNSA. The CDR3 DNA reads TGTGCCAGCAGCTTAGAGTTGCGTCTGACGCAGTATTTT. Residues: CASSLELRLTQYF.

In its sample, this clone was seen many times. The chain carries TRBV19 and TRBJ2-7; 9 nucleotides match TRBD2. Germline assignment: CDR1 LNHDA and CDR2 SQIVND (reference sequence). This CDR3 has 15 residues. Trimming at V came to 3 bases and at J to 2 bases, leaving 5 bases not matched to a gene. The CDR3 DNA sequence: TGTGCCAGTAGTATTCTAGCGGGGCCAGCCTACGAGCAGTACTTC. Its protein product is CASSILAGPAYEQYF.

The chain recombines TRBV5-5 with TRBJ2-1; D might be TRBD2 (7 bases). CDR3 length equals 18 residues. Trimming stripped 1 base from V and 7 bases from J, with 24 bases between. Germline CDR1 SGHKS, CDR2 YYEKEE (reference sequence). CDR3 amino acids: CASSLLVASGQGGNEQFF. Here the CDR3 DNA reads TGTGCCAGCAGCTTGTTGGTGGCTAGCGGACAAGGGGGGAATGAGCAGTTCTTC.

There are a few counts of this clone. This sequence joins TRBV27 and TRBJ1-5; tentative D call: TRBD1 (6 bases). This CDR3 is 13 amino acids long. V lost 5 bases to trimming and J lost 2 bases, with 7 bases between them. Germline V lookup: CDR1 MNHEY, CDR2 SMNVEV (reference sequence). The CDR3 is CASSNRGNQPQHF. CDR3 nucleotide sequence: TGTGCCAGCAGTAACAGGGGCAATCAGCCCCAGCATTTT.

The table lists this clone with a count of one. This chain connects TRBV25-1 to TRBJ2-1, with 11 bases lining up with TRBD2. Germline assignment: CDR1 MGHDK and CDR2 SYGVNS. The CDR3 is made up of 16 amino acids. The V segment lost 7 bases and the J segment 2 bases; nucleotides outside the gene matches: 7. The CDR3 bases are TGTGCCAGCAAGGGGGAACTAGCGGGGGCCTACAATGAGCAGTTCTTC. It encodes CASKGELAGAYNEQFF.